The 19 T cell receptor beta chains below come from one sample, sequenced in a study of blood T cell repertoires in COVID-19. TCRdb's copy holds only in-frame clones and misses some; the assay was immunoSEQ multiplex PCR. The table includes about 43,000 clones, about 90% detected once. What was sequenced was peripheral blood. The receptors shown here come from a woman older than 75 with active COVID-19.

The chain couples TRBV24-1 to TRBJ2-5; 10 bases are a match to TRBD1. Germline V gives CDR1 KGHDR, CDR2 SFDVKD. Trimming cost V 3 bases and J 4 bases; bases outside gene matches: 7. The CDR3 loop spans 16 amino acids. The chain's CDR3 is CATSDTRQGAGETQYF. In DNA form, the CDR3 reads TGTGCCACCAGTGATACCCGACAGGGGGCCGGAGAGACCCAGTACTTC.

CDR3 nucleotides: TGTGCCAGCAGTTACTCGGAGAGGGAGCAGTACTTC. Translation: CASSYSEREQYF. This chain connects TRBV6-2 or TRBV6-3 to TRBJ2-7; D uncertain. Between the trimmed V and J ends, which lost 0 bases and 7 bases, there was a span of 7 bases. The CDR3 consists of 12 residues. Germline loops: CDR1 MNHEY, CDR2 SVGEGT.

Only one count was recorded for this clone. The chain links TRBV28 to TRBJ1-6; 7 nucleotides match TRBD1. The CDR3 sequence is 16 residues long. Looked up from germline, CDR1 is MDHEN and CDR2 is SYDVKM. The ends lost 6 bases at V and 0 bases at J; junction bases unmatched: 5. CDR3 DNA sequence: TGTGCCAGCAGCCCCAGGGGGAGCTCCTATAATTCACCCCTCCACTTT. This gives the protein CASSPRGSSYNSPLHF.

The chain employs TRBV6-6 and TRBJ1-2, with unresolved D. V shed 6 bases and J shed 7 bases, with 21 bases lying between them. CDR1 and CDR2 from the germline V gene are MNHNY and SVGAGI (reference sequence). The CDR3 is 15 amino acids. The CDR3 coding sequence is TGTGCCAGCAGACCTACCGGGATCGAACCCGGTGGCTACACCTTC. It translates to CASRPTGIEPGGYTF.

This chain connects TRBV10-3 to TRBJ2-3, with TRBD2 matching over 13 bases. Looked up from germline, CDR1 is ENHRY and CDR2 is SYGVKD. J gave up 1 base and V 2 bases, and 0 bases lay outside the gene matches. The CDR3 is made up of 16 amino acids. Here the CDR3 reads CAISEGTSGGTDTQYF. For the CDR3, the DNA is TGTGCCATCAGTGAGGGGACTAGCGGGGGCACAGATACGCAGTATTTT.

The chain combines TRBV6-2 or TRBV6-3 with TRBJ2-7; tentative D call: TRBD2 (6 bases). CDR3 length: 15 residues. Trimming took off 6 bases at V and 3 bases at J, with 18 bases between the two ends. CDR1 MNHEY and CDR2 SVGEGT come from the germline V gene. The CDR3 spells CASSLVLPGSYEQYF. The CDR3, as DNA: TGTGCCAGCAGCCTAGTCCTTCCCGGGAGCTACGAGCAGTACTTC.

V is TRBV25-1 and J is TRBJ1-2; 10 nucleotides align to TRBD1. The CDR3 length is 15 residues. V was clipped by 8 bases and J by 6 bases; unmatched bases: 12. The germline CDR1 and CDR2 sequences are MGHDK and SYGVNS. In nucleotides, the CDR3 is TGTGCCAGCCACCCGGACAGGGGGAATGAGGATGGCTACACCTTC. Its protein product is CASHPDRGNEDGYTF.

The chain couples TRBV7-2 to TRBJ2-3; D is unresolved. Trimming took off 3 bases at V and 3 bases at J, with 13 bases between the two ends. Per the germline V gene, CDR1 is SGHTA and CDR2 is FQGNSA. The CDR3 runs 15 residues. CDR3 sequence reads: CASSFSSFGTDTQYF. DNA for the CDR3: TGTGCCAGCAGCTTCAGTAGCTTCGGTACAGATACGCAGTATTTT.

This sequence joins TRBV3-1 (or the pseudogene TRBV3-2) and TRBJ2-5; D gene ambiguous. The V and J ends lost 4 bases and 5 bases respectively, with 11 bases between them. The CDR3 consists of 13 residues. CDR1 is LGHDT, CDR2 YNNKEL, per germline (reference sequence). The CDR3 region has the DNA TGTGCCAGCAGCCCCACCTTGAGGGAGACCCAGTACTTC. It codes for CASSPTLRETQYF.

The J gene is TRBJ1-5, the V gene TRBV5-6; 8 bases agree with TRBD1. Germline V gene lookup returns CDR1 SGHDT and CDR2 YYEEEE. V dropped 1 base and J dropped 3; count of bases not matched to a gene: 3. CDR3 length: 15 residues. DNA for the CDR3: TGTGCCAGCAGCTTGACGGGACAGGACAATCAGCCCCAGCATTTT. This translates into CASSLTGQDNQPQHF.

The V call is TRBV6-5, the J call TRBJ2-7; 9 bases are shared with TRBD1. This CDR3 comprises 16 residues. Looked up from germline, CDR1 is MNHEY and CDR2 is SVGAGI. Unmatched junction bases numbered 9, after V lost 4 bases and J lost 2 bases. The CDR3 sequence: CASSCGTGCLTYEQYF. The CDR3 DNA follows: TGTGCCAGCAGTTGCGGGACAGGGTGTTTGACCTACGAGCAGTACTTC.

This chain joins TRBV5-5 and TRBJ2-5, with D possibly TRBD2 on 6 matching bases. V gave up 4 bases and J gave up 5 bases, with 18 bases separating them. CDR1 is SGHKS and CDR2 is YYEKEE in the germline V gene (reference sequence). The CDR3 length is 15 residues. The CDR3 nucleotides are TGTGCCAGCAGCCCCCGACTAGGAATCTTGGAGACCCAGTACTTC. Translating it yields CASSPRLGILETQYF.

The CDR3 nucleotides read TGTGCCAGCAGTTACTCGATTCTAAATAACTACGAGCAGTACTTC. Protein product: CASSYSILNNYEQYF. The gene calls are TRBV6-2 or TRBV6-3 and TRBJ2-7; no firm D call. The germline V gene has CDR1 MNHEY and CDR2 SVGEGT. The CDR3 contains 15 residues. V was clipped by 0 bases and J by 3 bases, with 12 bases between them.

The gene calls are TRBV7-2 and TRBJ2-5, with D possibly matching TRBD2 (5 bases). The CDR3 spans 13 residues. Germline V gene data show CDR1 as SGHTA and CDR2 as FQGNSA. V lost 5 bases to trimming and J lost 4 bases, with 11 bases between them. This CDR3 reads CASSTLGRETQYF. The DNA for the CDR3 is TGTGCCAGCAGCACTCTAGGGAGAGAGACCCAGTACTTC.

The chain has TRBV30 and TRBJ1-1, with 7 bases matching TRBD1. This CDR3 has 14 residues. The germline CDR1 and CDR2 sequences are GTSNPN and SVGIG (reference sequence). Trimming took 5 bases from V and 0 from J; bases not matched to a gene: 6. CDR3 nucleotide sequence: TGTGCCTGGGACAGAGACAGGGTGAACACTGAAGCTTTCTTT. This translates into CAWDRDRVNTEAFF.

The genes are TRBV19 and TRBJ2-2; 7 nucleotides agree with TRBD2. Germline assignment: CDR1 LNHDA and CDR2 SQIVND (reference sequence). The CDR3 runs 15 residues. The trim removed 6 bases at V and 1 base at J, leaving 5 bases unmatched. CDR3 residues: CASRKGRGNTGELFF. The CDR3 coding sequence is TGTGCCAGTAGAAAGGGGAGGGGGAACACCGGGGAGCTGTTTTTT.

V gene TRBV6-6 combines with J gene TRBJ1-1; TRBD1 matches at 8 bases. This CDR3 has 18 residues. Germline V gene sequence: CDR1 MNHNY, CDR2 SVGAGI (reference sequence). Trimming removed 5 bases from V and 0 bases from J; junction bases left unmatched: 14. The CDR3 DNA is TGTGCCAGCAGTCGCGTAAAACAGGGGGTCGGGATGAACACTGAAGCTTTCTTT. Residues: CASSRVKQGVGMNTEAFF.

V and J are TRBV6-5 and TRBJ2-3; TRBD1 aligns across 9 bases. CDR1 and CDR2 from the germline V gene are MNHEY and SVGAGI. With 5 bases clipped from V and 2 bases from J, the junction kept 2 bases outside the gene matches. The CDR3 is 14 amino acids. The CDR3 DNA sequence: TGTGCCAGCAGTCACAGGGGGCTCACAGATACGCAGTATTTT. It codes for CASSHRGLTDTQYF.

The V call is TRBV10-2, the J call TRBJ2-7; D is perhaps TRBD2 (6 bases). CDR3 length: 12 amino acids. In germline, CDR1 is WSHSY, CDR2 SAAADI. Trimming pared 2 bases from V and 4 bases from J, leaving 6 bases between. The CDR3 reads CASSEGGYEQYF. The CDR3 region has the DNA TGCGCCAGCAGTGAGGGGGGGTACGAGCAGTACTTC.